Shown below are 17 T cell receptor beta chains from a single sample sequenced in a study of pediatric ulcerative colitis. Generated by immunoSEQ multiplex PCR, the TCRdb table keeps only in-frame clones and is missing some. The sample lists more than 50,000 clones; more than 75% were seen once. The specimen was blood. The receptors originated from a boy between 10 and 17 years old who was a control in a study of pediatric ulcerative colitis.

The chain joins TRBV2 to TRBJ1-1; weak D call: TRBD1 (5 bases). CDR3 length equals 13 residues. Trimming stripped 10 bases from V and 1 base from J, with 13 bases between. Per germline, CDR1 SNHLY and CDR2 FYNNEI. The CDR3 DNA reads as TGTGCCACGGGGGACTCCGCGAACACTGAAGCTTTCTTT. This gives the protein CATGDSANTEAFF. Full variable domain (missing parts from reference TRBV2 and TRBJ1-1): EPEVTQTPSHQVTQMGQEVILRCVPISNHLYFYWYRQILGQKVEFLVSFYNNEISEKSEIFDDQFSVERPDGSNFTLKIRSTKLEDSAMYFCATGDSANTEAFFGQGTRLTVV.

The chain combines TRBV7-9 with TRBJ1-3, with unresolved D. The CDR3 has 15 residues. V lost 2 bases, J lost 0 bases, and 8 bases lay in between. Germline values: CDR1 SEHNR, CDR2 FQNEAQ (reference sequence). CDR3 region: CASSLQTSSGNTIYF. CDR3 sequence (DNA): TGTGCCAGCAGCTTACAGACTTCCTCTGGAAACACCATATATTTT. The full variable domain, with the rest looked up from reference TRBV7-9 and TRBJ1-3, is DTGVSQNPRHKITKRGQNVTFRCDPISEHNRLYWYRQTLGQGPEFLTYFQNEAQLEKSRLLSDRFSAERPKGSFSTLEIQRTEQGDSAMYLCASSLQTSSGNTIYFGEGSWLTVV.

The chain couples TRBV7-2 to TRBJ2-3; TRBD2 matches at 11 bases. The CDR3 extends over 15 amino acids. Germline V gene data show CDR1 as SGHTA and CDR2 as FQGNSA. With V trimmed by 8 bases and J by 3 bases, 7 bases remained unmatched. The CDR3, as DNA: TGTGCCAGCGGATCAATAGCGGGAGGGACAGATACGCAGTATTTT. As protein: CASGSIAGGTDTQYF.

The chain links TRBV11-2 to TRBJ2-7; 10 bases are shared with TRBD2. V was clipped by 5 bases and J by 3 bases; unmatched bases: 16. Germline loops: CDR1 SGHAT, CDR2 FQNNGV. There are 18 residues in the CDR3. Written as DNA, the CDR3 is TGTGCCAGCAGCCCTATCGCCACCAGCGGGAGGGCCTACTACGAGCAGTACTTC. Translation: CASSPIATSGRAYYEQYF.

V gene TRBV4-1 combines with J gene TRBJ1-2, with 10 bases matching TRBD1. CDR1 MGHRA and CDR2 YSYEKL come from the germline V gene. The CDR3 runs to 15 residues. After removal of 0 bases from V and 8 bases from J, the junction contained 6 bases not matched to a gene. For the CDR3, the DNA is TGCGCCAGCAGCCAAGAGCCGGGACAGGGGACAGGCTACACCTTC. It encodes CASSQEPGQGTGYTF.

The V call is TRBV18, the J call TRBJ2-1; 9 positions match TRBD2. This CDR3 is 16 amino acids long. The germline V gene has CDR1 KGHSH and CDR2 LQKENI. After removal of 4 bases from V and 12 bases from J, the junction contained 16 bases not matched to a gene. This chain's CDR3 is CASSQIAGAPNVGQFF. The CDR3 DNA reads TGTGCCAGCTCACAAATAGCGGGGGCGCCAAACGTTGGGCAGTTCTTC.

The chain carries TRBV7-3 and TRBJ1-1, with D perhaps matching TRBD1 (5 bases). Per germline, CDR1 SGHTA and CDR2 FQGTGA. The CDR3 sequence is 20 residues long. V was cut by 5 bases and J by 2 bases, with 30 bases left in between. The CDR3 DNA follows: TGTGCCAGCAGCCCCGAAGTGGCAGTAAATCCAGTGGGGGAAAACACTGAAGCTTTCTTT. Encoded protein: CASSPEVAVNPVGENTEAFF.

The DNA of the CDR3 is TGCAGCGTTGAAGCGGAGCCTAGCGGGAGCACAGATACGCAGTATTTT. Encoded protein: CSVEAEPSGSTDTQYF. The rearrangement joins TRBV29-1 to TRBJ2-3, with TRBD2 matching 8 bases. The germline CDR1 and CDR2 sequences are SQVTM and ANQGSEA. This CDR3 has 16 amino acids. The junction had 6 bases not matched to a gene; V was cut back by 1 base and J by 0 bases.

V and J are TRBV5-1 and TRBJ1-2; 8 nucleotides line up with TRBD1. Trimming cost V 7 bases and J 6 bases; bases outside gene matches: 8. Looked up from germline, CDR1 is SGHRS and CDR2 is YFSETQ. The CDR3 is 13 residues long. The CDR3 DNA reads as TGCGCCAGCCAAACAGGGGGTCAGGATGGCTACACCTTC. It translates to CASQTGGQDGYTF.

The V gene is TRBV6-4, the J gene TRBJ2-3, with 11 bases fitting TRBD2. CDR3 size: 15 residues. V lost 6 bases and J lost 4; bases outside the gene matches: 6. Per the germline V gene, CDR1 is MRHNA and CDR2 is SNTAGT. CDR3 in amino acids: CASSATSGGSDTQYF. CDR3 DNA sequence: TGTGCCAGCAGCGCAACTAGCGGGGGTTCAGATACGCAGTATTTT.

This sequence joins TRBV5-1 and TRBJ2-2, with 12 nucleotides matching TRBD2. Germline V gene data show CDR1 as SGHRS and CDR2 as YFSETQ. Losses at the gene ends were 1 base for V and 4 bases for J; bases not matched to a gene: 8. This CDR3 is 18 amino acids long. CDR3 loop: CASSLWTSGAWGTGELFF. As DNA, the CDR3 is TGCGCCAGCAGCTTGTGGACTAGCGGGGCGTGGGGCACCGGGGAGCTGTTTTTT.

The chain couples TRBV29-1 to TRBJ1-1; TRBD1 might be the D (5 bases). Trimming pared 1 base from V and 10 bases from J, leaving 10 bases between. CDR3 length: 11 amino acids. Germline V lookup: CDR1 SQVTM, CDR2 ANQGSEA. CDR3 in DNA: TGCAGCGTTGAAGGTCAGGGTAGAGCTTTCTTT. It translates to CSVEGQGRAFF.

The chain links TRBV11-2 to TRBJ1-1; D may be TRBD1 (6 bases). Per germline, CDR1 SGHAT and CDR2 FQNNGV. The CDR3 contains 14 residues. The germline V and J ends were trimmed by 0 bases and 5 bases, with 10 bases remaining between them. For the CDR3, the DNA is TGTGCCAGCAGCTTAGAAGGGGGATGGACTGAAGCTTTCTTT. Translation: CASSLEGGWTEAFF. Full variable domain (remainder filled in from reference TRBV11-2 and TRBJ1-1): EAGVAQSPRYKIIEKRQSVAFWCNPISGHATLYWYQQILGQGPKLLIQFQNNGVVDDSQLPKDRFSAERLKGVDSTLKIQPAKLEDSAVYLCASSLEGGWTEAFFGQGTRLTVV.

The V gene is TRBV27, the J gene TRBJ2-7; 13 nucleotides match TRBD2. Germline assignment: CDR1 MNHEY and CDR2 SMNVEV (reference sequence). V trimming: 1 base; J trimming: 4 bases; junction bases outside the gene matches: 4. CDR3 length equals 16 residues. As DNA, the CDR3 is TGTGCCAGCAGTTTATACGAACTAGCGGGAGGGTACGAGCAGTACTTC. Translated, it gives CASSLYELAGGYEQYF.

V and J are TRBV6-1 and TRBJ1-1; D possibly corresponds to TRBD1 (6 bases). Germline lookup yields CDR1 MNHNS and CDR2 SASEGT. V shed 3 bases and J shed 1 base, with 12 bases lying between them. The CDR3 length is 15 residues. The CDR3 loop is CASSDTGTPNTEAFF. Written as DNA, the CDR3 is TGTGCCAGCAGTGATACCGGGACACCGAACACTGAAGCTTTCTTT.

The V gene is TRBV6-6, the J gene TRBJ2-1; 9 nucleotides match TRBD1. This CDR3 spans 14 amino acids. The J segment lost 6 bases and the V segment lost 5 bases, leaving 5 bases of the junction unmatched. Germline V CDR1 and CDR2: MNHNY, SVGAGI (reference sequence). The CDR3 spells CASSTPTGGNEQFF. The CDR3 nucleotides are TGTGCCAGCAGTACCCCGACAGGGGGCAATGAGCAGTTCTTC.

This clone has only one observation. J is TRBJ1-2 and V is TRBV27; TRBD1 aligns across 12 bases. The V gene's germline CDR1 is MNHEY and CDR2 SMNVEV (reference sequence). The CDR3 is 14 amino acids. J was trimmed by 6 bases and V by 6 bases; bases with no gene match: 5. The CDR3 DNA reads as TGTGCCAGCAGAGGGACAGGGGGCAGCCATGGCTACACCTTC. Translated, it gives CASRGTGGSHGYTF.